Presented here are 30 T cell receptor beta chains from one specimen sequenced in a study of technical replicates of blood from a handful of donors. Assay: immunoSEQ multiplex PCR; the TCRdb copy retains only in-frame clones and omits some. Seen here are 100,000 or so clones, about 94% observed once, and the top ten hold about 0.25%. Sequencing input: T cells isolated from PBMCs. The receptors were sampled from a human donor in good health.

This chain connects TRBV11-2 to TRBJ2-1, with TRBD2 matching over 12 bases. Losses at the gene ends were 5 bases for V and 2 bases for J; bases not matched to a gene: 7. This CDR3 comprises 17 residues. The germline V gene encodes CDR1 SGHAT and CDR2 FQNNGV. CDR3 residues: CASSQVGLAGPYNEQFF. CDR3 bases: TGTGCCAGCAGCCAGGTCGGACTAGCGGGGCCCTACAATGAGCAGTTCTTC.

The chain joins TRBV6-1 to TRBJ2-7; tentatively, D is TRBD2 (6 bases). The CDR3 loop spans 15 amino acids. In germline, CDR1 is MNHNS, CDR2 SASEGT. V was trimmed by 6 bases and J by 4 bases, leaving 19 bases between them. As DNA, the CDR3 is TGTGCCAGCAGCGGGACCGGGACTCCTCCTTACGAGCAGTACTTC. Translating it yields CASSGTGTPPYEQYF.

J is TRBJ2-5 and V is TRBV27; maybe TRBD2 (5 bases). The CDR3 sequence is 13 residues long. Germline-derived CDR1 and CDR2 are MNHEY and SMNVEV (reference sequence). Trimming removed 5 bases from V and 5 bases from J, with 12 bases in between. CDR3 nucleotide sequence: TGTGCCAGCAGTCCAATTTCGGGGGAGACCCAGTACTTC. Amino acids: CASSPISGETQYF.

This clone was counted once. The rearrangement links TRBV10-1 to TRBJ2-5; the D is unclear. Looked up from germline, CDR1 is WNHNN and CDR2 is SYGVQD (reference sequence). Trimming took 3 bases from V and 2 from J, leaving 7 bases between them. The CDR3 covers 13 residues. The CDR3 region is CASSESRQETQYF. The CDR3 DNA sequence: TGCGCCAGCAGTGAAAGTCGGCAAGAGACCCAGTACTTC.

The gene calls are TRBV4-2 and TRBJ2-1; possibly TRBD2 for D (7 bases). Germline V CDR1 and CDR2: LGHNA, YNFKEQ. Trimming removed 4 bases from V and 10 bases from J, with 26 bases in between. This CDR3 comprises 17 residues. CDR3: CASSLPQGREALREQFF. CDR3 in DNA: TGTGCCAGCAGCCTCCCCCAGGGGAGGGAGGCGCTTCGCGAGCAGTTCTTC.

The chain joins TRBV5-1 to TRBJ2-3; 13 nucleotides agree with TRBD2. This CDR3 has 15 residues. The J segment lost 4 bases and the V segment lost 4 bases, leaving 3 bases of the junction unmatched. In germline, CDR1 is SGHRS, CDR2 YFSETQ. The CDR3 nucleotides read TGCGCCAGCAGCCCGACTAGCGGGGGGTCAGATACGCAGTATTTT. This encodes CASSPTSGGSDTQYF.

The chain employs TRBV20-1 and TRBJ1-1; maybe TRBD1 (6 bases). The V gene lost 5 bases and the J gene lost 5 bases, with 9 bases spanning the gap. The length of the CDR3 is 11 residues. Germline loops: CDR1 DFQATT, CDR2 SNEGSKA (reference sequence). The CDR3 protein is CSAPQGTEAFF. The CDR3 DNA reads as TGCAGTGCTCCCCAGGGGACTGAAGCTTTCTTT.

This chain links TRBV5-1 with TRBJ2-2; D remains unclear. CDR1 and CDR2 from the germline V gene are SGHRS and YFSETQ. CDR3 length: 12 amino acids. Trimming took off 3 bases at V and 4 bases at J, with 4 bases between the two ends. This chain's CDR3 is CASSYTTGELFF. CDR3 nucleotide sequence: TGCGCCAGCAGCTACACCACCGGGGAGCTGTTTTTT. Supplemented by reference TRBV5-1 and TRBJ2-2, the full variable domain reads KAGVTQTPRYLIKTRGQQVTLSCSPISGHRSVSWYQQTPGQGLQFLFEYFSETQRNKGNFPGRFSGRQFSNSRSEMNVSTLELGDSALYLCASSYTTGELFFGEGSRLTVL.

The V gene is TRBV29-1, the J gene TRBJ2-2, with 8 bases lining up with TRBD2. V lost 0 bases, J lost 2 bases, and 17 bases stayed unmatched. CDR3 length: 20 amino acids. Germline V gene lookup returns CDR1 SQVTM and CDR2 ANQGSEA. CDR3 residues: CSVEDSKEVGRGANTGELFF. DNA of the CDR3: TGCAGCGTTGAAGATTCGAAGGAAGTGGGGCGGGGGGCTAACACCGGGGAGCTGTTTTTT.

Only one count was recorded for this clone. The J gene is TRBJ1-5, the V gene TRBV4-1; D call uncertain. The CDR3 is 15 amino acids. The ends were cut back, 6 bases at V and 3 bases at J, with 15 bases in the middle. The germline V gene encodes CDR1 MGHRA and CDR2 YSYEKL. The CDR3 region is CASRPWTGNNQPQHF. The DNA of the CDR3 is TGCGCCAGCAGGCCGTGGACCGGGAACAATCAGCCCCAGCATTTT.

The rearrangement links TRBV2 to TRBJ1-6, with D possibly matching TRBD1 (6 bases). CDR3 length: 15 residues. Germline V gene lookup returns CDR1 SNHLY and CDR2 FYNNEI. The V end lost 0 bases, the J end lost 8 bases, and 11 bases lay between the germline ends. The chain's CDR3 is CASSEAQGSDSPLHF. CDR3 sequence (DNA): TGTGCCAGCAGTGAAGCCCAGGGGAGTGATTCACCCCTCCACTTT. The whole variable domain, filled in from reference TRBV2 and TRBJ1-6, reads EPEVTQTPSHQVTQMGQEVILRCVPISNHLYFYWYRQILGQKVEFLVSFYNNEISEKSEIFDDQFSVERPDGSNFTLKIRSTKLEDSAMYFCASSEAQGSDSPLHFGNGTRLTVT.

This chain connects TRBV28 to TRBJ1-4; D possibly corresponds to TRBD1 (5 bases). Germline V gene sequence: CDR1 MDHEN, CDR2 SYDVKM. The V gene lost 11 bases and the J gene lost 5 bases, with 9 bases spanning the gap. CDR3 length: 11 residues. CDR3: CAYGGNEKLFF. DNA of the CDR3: TGTGCCTACGGGGGAAATGAAAAACTGTTTTTT.

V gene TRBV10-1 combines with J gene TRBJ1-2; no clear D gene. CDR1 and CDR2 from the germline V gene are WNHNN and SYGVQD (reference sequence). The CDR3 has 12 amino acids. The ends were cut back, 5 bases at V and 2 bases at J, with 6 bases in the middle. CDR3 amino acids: CASSPGNYGYTF. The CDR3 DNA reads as TGCGCCAGCAGTCCGGGAAACTATGGCTACACCTTC.

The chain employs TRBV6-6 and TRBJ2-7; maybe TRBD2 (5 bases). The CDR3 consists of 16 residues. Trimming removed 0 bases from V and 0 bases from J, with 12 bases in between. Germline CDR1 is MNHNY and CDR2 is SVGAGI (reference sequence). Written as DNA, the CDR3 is TGTGCCAGCAGTTACTCGTCTAGCCCAAGCTCCTACGAGCAGTACTTC. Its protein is CASSYSSSPSSYEQYF.

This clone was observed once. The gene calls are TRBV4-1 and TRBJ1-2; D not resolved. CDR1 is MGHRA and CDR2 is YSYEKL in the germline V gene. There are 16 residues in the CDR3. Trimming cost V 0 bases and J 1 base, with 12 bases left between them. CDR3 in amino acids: CASSQENAVINYGYTF. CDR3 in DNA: TGCGCCAGCAGCCAAGAAAACGCAGTTATTAACTATGGCTACACCTTC.

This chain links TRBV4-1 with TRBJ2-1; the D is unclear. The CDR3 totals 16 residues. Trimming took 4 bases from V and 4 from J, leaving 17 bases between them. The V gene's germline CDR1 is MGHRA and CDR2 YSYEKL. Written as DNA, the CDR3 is TGCGCCAGCAGCCGCCTCTCCGTTGTACGGTACAATGAGCAGTTCTTC. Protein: CASSRLSVVRYNEQFF.

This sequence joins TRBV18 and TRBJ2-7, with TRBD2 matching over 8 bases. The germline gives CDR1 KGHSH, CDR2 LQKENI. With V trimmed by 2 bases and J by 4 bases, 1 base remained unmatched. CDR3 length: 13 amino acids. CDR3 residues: CASSPAGGYEQYF. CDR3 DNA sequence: TGTGCCAGCTCACCAGCGGGAGGTTACGAGCAGTACTTC.

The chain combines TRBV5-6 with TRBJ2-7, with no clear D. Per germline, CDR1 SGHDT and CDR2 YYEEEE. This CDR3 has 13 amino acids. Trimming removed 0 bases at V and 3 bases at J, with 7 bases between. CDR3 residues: CASSLGQYYEQYF. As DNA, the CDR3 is TGTGCCAGCAGCTTGGGGCAATACTACGAGCAGTACTTC. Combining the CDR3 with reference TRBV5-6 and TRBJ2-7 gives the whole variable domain DAGVTQSPTHLIKTRGQQVTLRCSPKSGHDTVSWYQQALGQGPQFIFQYYEEEERQRGNFPDRFSGHQFPNYSSELNVNALLLGDSALYLCASSLGQYYEQYFGPGTRLTVT.

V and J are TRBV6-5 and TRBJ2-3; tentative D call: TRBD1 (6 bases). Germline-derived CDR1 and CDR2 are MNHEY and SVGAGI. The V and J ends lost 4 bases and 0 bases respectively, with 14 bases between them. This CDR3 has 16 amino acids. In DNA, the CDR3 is TGTGCCAGCAGTTCCCACCAGGGGTTAAGCACAGATACGCAGTATTTT. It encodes CASSSHQGLSTDTQYF.

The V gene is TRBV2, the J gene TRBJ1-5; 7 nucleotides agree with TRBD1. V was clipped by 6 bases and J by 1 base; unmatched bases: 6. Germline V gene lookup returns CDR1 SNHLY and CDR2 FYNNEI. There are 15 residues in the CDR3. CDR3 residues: CASRDRVGSNQPQHF. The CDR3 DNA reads TGTGCCAGCAGAGACAGGGTTGGCAGCAATCAGCCCCAGCATTTT.

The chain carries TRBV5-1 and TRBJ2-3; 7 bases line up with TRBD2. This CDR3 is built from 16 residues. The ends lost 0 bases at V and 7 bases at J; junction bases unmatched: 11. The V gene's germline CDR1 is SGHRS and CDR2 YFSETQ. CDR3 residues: CASSLVPSGGPHTQYF. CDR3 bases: TGCGCCAGCAGCTTGGTGCCTAGCGGAGGACCACATACGCAGTATTTT.

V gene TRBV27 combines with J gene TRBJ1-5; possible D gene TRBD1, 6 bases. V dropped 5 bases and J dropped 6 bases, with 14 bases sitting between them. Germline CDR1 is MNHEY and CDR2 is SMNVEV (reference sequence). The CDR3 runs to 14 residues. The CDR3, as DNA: TGTGCCAGCAGTAATACAGGGACGGGTCAGCCCCAGCATTTT. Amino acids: CASSNTGTGQPQHF.

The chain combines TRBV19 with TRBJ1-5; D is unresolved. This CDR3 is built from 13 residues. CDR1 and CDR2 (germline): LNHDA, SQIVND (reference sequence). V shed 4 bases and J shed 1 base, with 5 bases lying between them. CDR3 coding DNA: TGTGCCAGTAGTAAACAGAGCAATCAGCCCCAGCATTTT. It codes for CASSKQSNQPQHF.

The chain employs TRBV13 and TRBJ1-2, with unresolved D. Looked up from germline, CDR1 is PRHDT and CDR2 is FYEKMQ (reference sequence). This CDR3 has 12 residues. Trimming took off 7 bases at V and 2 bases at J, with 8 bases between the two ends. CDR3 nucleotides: TGTGCCAGCACAGGTAGAAACTATGGCTACACCTTC. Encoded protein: CASTGRNYGYTF. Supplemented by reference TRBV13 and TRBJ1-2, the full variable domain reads AAGVIQSPRHLIKEKRETATLKCYPIPRHDTVYWYQQGPGQDPQFLISFYEKMQSDKGSIPDRFSAQQFSDYHSELNMSSLELGDSALYFCASTGRNYGYTFGSGTRLTVV.

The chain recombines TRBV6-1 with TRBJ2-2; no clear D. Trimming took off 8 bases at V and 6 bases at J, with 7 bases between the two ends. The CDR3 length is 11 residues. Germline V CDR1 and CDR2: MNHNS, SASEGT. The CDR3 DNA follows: TGTGCCAGCGTCGCAGCCGGGGAGCTGTTTTTT. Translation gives CASVAAGELFF.

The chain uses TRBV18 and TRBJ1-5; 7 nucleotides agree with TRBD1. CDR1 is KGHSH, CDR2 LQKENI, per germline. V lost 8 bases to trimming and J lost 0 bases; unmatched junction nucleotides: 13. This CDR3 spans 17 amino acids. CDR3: CASAPRDRIYSNQPQHF. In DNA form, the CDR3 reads TGTGCCAGCGCGCCACGGGACAGAATTTATAGCAATCAGCCCCAGCATTTT.

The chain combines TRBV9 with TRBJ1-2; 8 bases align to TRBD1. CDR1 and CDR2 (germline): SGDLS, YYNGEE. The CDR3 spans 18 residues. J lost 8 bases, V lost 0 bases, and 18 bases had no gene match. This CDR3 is CASSVGEAGGLPKGGYTF. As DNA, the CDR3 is TGTGCCAGCAGCGTAGGGGAGGCAGGGGGCCTTCCAAAGGGCGGCTACACCTTC. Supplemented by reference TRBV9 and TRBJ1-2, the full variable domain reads DSGVTQTPKHLITATGQRVTLRCSPRSGDLSVYWYQQSLDQGLQFLIQYYNGEERAKGNILERFSAQQFPDLHSELNLSSLELGDSALYFCASSVGEAGGLPKGGYTFGSGTRLTVV.

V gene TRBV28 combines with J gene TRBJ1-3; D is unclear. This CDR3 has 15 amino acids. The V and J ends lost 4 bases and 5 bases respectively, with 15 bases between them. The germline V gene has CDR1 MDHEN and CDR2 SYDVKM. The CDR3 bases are TGTGCCAGCAGTTCACCGGGAACACACCGAAACACCATATATTTT. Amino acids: CASSSPGTHRNTIYF.

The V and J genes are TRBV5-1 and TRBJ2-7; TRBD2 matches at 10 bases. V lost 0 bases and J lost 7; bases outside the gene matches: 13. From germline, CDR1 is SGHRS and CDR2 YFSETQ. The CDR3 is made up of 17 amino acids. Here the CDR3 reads CASSLVDRSGGAREQYF. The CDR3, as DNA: TGCGCCAGCAGCTTGGTGGACAGGAGCGGGGGGGCTCGGGAGCAGTACTTC. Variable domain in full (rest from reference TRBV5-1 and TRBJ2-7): KAGVTQTPRYLIKTRGQQVTLSCSPISGHRSVSWYQQTPGQGLQFLFEYFSETQRNKGNFPGRFSGRQFSNSRSEMNVSTLELGDSALYLCASSLVDRSGGAREQYFGPGTRLTVT.

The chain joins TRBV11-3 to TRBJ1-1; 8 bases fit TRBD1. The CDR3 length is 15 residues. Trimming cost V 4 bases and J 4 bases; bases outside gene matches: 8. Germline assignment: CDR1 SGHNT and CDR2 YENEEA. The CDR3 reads CASSSRTGLSTEAFF. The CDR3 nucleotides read TGTGCCAGCAGCTCCAGGACAGGGCTTAGCACTGAAGCTTTCTTT.